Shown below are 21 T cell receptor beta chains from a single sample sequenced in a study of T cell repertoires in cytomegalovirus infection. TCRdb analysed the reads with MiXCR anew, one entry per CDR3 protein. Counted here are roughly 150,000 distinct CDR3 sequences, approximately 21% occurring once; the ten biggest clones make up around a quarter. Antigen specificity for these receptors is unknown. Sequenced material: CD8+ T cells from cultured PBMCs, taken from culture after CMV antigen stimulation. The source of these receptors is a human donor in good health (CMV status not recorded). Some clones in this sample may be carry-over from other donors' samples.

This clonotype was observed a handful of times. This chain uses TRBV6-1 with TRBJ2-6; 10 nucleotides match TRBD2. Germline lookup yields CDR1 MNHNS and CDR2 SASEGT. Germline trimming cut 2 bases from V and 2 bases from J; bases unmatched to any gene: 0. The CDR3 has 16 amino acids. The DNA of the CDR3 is TGTGCCAGCAGTGAAAGCGGGGGGGCTGGGGCCAACGTCCTGACTTTC. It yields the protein CASSESGGAGANVLTF.

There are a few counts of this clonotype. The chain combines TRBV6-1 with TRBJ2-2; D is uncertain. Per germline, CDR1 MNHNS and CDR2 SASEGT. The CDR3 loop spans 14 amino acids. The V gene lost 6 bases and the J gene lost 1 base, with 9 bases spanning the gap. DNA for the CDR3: TGTGCCAGCAGCCACACCTGGAACACCGGGGAGCTGTTTTTT. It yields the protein CASSHTWNTGELFF.

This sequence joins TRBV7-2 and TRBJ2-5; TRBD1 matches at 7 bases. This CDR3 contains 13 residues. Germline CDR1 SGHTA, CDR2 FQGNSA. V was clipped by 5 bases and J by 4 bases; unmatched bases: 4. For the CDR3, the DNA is TGTGCCAGCAGCATACAGGGGCGAGAGACCCAGTACTTC. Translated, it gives CASSIQGRETQYF.

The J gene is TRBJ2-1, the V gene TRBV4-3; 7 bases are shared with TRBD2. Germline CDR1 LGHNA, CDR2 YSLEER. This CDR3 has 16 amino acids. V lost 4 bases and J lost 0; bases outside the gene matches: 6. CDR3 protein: CASSRLGGSSYNEQFF. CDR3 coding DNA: TGCGCCAGCAGCCGGCTCGGGGGGAGCTCCTACAATGAGCAGTTCTTC.

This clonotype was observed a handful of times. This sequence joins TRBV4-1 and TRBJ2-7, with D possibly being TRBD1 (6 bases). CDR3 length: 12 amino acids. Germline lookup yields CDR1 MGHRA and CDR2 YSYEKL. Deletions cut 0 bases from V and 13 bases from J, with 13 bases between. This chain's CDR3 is CASSQDGQKLYF. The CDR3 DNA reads TGCGCCAGCAGCCAAGATGGACAGAAGTTATACTTC.

In DNA form, the CDR3 reads TGTGCCAGCCGACAGGGAGGGGCAGGGACTGAAGCTTTCTTT. It translates to CASRQGGAGTEAFF. This chain connects TRBV7-9 to TRBJ1-1; 7 nucleotides agree with TRBD1. CDR1 is SEHNR, CDR2 FQNEAQ, per germline (reference sequence). V lost 8 bases and J lost 5; bases outside the gene matches: 11. This CDR3 has 14 amino acids. Combining the CDR3 with reference TRBV7-9 and TRBJ1-1 gives the whole variable domain DTGVSQNPRHKITKRGQNVTFRCDPISEHNRLYWYRQTLGQGPEFLTYFQNEAQLEKSRLLSDRFSAERPKGSFSTLEIQRTEQGDSAMYLCASRQGGAGTEAFFGQGTRLTVV.

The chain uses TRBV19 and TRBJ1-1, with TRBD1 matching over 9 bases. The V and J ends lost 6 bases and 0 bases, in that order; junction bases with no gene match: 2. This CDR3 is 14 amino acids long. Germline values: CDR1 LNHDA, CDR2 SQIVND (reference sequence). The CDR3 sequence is CASSRDRVNTEAFF. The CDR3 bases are TGTGCCAGTAGCCGGGACAGGGTGAACACTGAAGCTTTCTTT.

The CDR3 region has the DNA TGTGCCAGCAGCCCCGGGCGGGGTGTGTTGAACGAGCAGTACTTC. This sequence encodes CASSPGRGVLNEQYF. V gene TRBV7-9 combines with J gene TRBJ2-7; TRBD2 is a possible D gene (6 bases). With 5 bases removed from V and 5 bases from J, the gap between germline ends came to 19 bases. CDR1 and CDR2 from the germline V gene are SEHNR and FQNEAQ (reference sequence). The CDR3 runs to 15 residues.

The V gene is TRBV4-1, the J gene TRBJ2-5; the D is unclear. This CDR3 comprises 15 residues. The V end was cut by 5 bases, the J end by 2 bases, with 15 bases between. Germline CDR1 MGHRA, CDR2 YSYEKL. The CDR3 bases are TGCGCCAGCAGCTCCTATATCTCGACACAAGAGACCCAGTACTTC. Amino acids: CASSSYISTQETQYF.

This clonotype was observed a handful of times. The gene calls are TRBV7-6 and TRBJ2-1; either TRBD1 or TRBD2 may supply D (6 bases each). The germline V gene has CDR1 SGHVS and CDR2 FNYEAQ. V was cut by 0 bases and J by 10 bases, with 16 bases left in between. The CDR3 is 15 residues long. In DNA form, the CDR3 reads TGTGCCAGCAGCTTAGCCTACGGGGGCGGGACGGAGCAGTTCTTC. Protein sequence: CASSLAYGGGTEQFF.

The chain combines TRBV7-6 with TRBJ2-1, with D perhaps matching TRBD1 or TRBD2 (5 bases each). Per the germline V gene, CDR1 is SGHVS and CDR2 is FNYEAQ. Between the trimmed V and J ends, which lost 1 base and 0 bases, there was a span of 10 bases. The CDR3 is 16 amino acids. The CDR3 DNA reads TGTGCCAGCAGCTTAGGGGACGGTAGCTCCTACAATGAGCAGTTCTTC. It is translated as CASSLGDGSSYNEQFF.

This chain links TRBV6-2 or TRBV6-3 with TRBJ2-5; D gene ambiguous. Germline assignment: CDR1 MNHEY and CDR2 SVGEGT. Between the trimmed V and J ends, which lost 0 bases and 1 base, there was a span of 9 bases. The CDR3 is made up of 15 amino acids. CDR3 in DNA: TGTGCCAGCAGTTACTCTTGGCAGCTCCAAGAGACCCAGTACTTC. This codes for CASSYSWQLQETQYF.

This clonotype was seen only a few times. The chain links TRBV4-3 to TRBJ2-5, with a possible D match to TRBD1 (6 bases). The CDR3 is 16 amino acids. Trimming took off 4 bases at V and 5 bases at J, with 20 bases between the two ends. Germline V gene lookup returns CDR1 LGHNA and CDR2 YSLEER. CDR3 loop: CASSRFTGTPGETQYF. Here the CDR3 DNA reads TGCGCCAGCAGCCGGTTCACGGGGACACCTGGGGAGACCCAGTACTTC.

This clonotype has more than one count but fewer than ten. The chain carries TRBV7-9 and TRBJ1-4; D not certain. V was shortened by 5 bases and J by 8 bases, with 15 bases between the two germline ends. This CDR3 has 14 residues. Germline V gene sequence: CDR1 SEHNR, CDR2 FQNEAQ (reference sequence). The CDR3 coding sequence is TGTGCCAGCAGCCCCGGGCCGGGAGGCGAAAAACTGTTTTTT. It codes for CASSPGPGGEKLFF.

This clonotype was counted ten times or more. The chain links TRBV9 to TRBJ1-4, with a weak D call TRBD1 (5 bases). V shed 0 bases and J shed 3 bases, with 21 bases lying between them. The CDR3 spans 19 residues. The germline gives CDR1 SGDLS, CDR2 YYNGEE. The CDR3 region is CASSVGNRLRRGSNEKLFF. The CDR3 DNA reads TGTGCCAGCAGCGTAGGGAACAGGCTACGAAGAGGGTCTAATGAAAAACTGTTTTTT.

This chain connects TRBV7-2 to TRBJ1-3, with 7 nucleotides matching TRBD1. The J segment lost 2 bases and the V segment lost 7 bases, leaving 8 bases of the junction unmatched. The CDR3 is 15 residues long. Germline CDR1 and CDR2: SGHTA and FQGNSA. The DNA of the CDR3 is TGTGCCAGCATCCTTAACAGGGGACCTGGAAACACCATATATTTT. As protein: CASILNRGPGNTIYF.

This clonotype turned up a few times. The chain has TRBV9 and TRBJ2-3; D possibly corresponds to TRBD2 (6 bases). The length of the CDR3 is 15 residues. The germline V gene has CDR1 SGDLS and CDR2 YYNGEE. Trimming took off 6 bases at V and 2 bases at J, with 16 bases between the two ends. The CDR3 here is CASTTEGSYTDTQYF. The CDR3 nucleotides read TGTGCCAGCACAACGGAGGGTAGCTACACAGATACGCAGTATTTT.

The CDR3 loop is CASSRIDSRGYSGNTIYF. In DNA, the CDR3 is TGTGCCAGCAGTCGTATTGATTCCAGGGGATACTCTGGAAACACCATATATTTT. This rearrangement joins TRBV12-3 or TRBV12-4 to TRBJ1-3; D perhaps matches TRBD1 (6 bases). This CDR3 contains 18 residues. Trimming removed 5 bases from V and 0 bases from J, with 20 bases in between.

CDR3 sequence (DNA): TGTGCCAGCATCCTCGGGGGCCCTAACTATGGCTACACCTTC. It translates to CASILGGPNYGYTF. The gene calls are TRBV12-3 or TRBV12-4 and TRBJ1-2, with D possibly matching TRBD1 (6 bases). CDR3 length equals 14 residues. Deletions cut 7 bases from V and 0 bases from J, with 12 bases between.

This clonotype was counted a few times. CDR3: CASSWGLAGPREQYF. CDR3 nucleotides: TGTGCCAGCAGCTGGGGACTAGCGGGGCCTCGGGAGCAGTACTTC. The rearrangement joins TRBV7-9 to TRBJ2-7; 13 bases fit TRBD2. The CDR3 totals 15 residues. Trimming cost V 4 bases and J 7 bases; bases outside gene matches: 7. Germline V CDR1 and CDR2: SEHNR, FQNEAQ (reference sequence).

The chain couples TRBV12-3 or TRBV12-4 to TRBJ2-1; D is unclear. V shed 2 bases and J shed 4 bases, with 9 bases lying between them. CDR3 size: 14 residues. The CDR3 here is CASSLSSLYNEQFF. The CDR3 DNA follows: TGTGCCAGCAGTTTATCCTCTCTTTACAATGAGCAGTTCTTC.